Sequencing of this T cell receptor (beta chain) was carried out in a study of T-cell memory formation after mild COVID-19. The CDR3 is made up of 16 amino acids. In germline, CDR1 is KGHDR, CDR2 SFDVKD. V dropped 3 bases and J dropped 4; count of bases not matched to a gene: 9. Findings and caveats of the study: The study found contracting CD4+ clones mainly in CM and EM and contracting CD8+ clones in EMRA.

TCR alpha and TCR beta cDNA libraries with sample barcodes and UMIs came from 5'RACE using constant-segment primers. MiXCR was run by TCRdb on the 5' RACE reads, yielding one entry per CDR3 protein. This table holds 300,000 to 400,000 distinct CDR3 sequences, less than 20% found once. This clonotype was seen a few times. Its target is not known. This clonotype was obtained from a man between 18 and 29 years old who had mild COVID-19 (a few samples of this study predate the infection). Cell type and time point are not known. The chain combines TRBV24-1 with TRBJ2-3; 7 bases line up with TRBD2. Sequencing was done on a sample of PBMCs or a T cell subset sorted from them (not recorded which). The CDR3, as DNA: TGTGCCACCAGTGATCCTGGCCGGGGGGATGCAGATACGCAGTATTTT. Its translation is CATSDPGRGDADTQYF.